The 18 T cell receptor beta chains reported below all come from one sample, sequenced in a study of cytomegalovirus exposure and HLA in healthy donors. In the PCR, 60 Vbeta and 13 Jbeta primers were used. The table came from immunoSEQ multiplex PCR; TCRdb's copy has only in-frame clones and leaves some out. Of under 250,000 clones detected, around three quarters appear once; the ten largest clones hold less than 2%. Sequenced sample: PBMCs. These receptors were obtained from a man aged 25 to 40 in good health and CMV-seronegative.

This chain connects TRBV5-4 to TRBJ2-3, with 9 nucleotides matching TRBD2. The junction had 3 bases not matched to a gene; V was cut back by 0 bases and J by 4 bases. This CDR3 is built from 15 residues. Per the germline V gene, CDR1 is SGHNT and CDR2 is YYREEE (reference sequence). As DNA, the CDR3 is TGTGCCAGCAGCTTGGAGGCGGGAGGGGCAGATACGCAGTATTTT. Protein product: CASSLEAGGADTQYF. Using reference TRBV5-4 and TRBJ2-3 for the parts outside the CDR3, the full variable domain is ETGVTQSPTHLIKTRGQQVTLRCSSQSGHNTVSWYQQALGQGPQFIFQYYREEENGRGNFPPRFSGLQFPNYSSELNVNALELDDSALYLCASSLEAGGADTQYFGPGTRLTVL.

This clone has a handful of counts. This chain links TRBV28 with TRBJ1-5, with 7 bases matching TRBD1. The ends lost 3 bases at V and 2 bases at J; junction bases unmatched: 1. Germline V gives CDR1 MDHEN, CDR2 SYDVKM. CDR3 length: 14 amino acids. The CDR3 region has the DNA TGTGCCAGCAGTTTCACAGGGGGCAATCAGCCCCAGCATTTT. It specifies CASSFTGGNQPQHF.

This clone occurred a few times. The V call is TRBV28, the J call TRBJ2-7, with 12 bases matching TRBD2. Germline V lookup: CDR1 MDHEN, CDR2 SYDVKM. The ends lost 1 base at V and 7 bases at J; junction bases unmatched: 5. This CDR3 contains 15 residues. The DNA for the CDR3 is TGTGCCAGCAGTTTATCCCAACTAGCGGGAGGAGAGCAGTACTTC. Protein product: CASSLSQLAGGEQYF.

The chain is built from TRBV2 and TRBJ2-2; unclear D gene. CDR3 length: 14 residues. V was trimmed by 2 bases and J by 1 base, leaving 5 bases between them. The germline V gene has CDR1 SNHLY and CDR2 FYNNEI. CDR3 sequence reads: CASSENGNTGELFF. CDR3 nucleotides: TGTGCCAGCAGTGAAAACGGGAACACCGGGGAGCTGTTTTTT.

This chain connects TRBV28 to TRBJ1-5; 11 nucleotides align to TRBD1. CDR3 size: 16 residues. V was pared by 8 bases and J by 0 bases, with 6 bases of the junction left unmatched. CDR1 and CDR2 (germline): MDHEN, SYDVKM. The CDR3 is CASVWGTGGSNQPQHF. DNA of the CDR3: TGTGCCAGCGTATGGGGGACAGGGGGTAGCAATCAGCCCCAGCATTTT. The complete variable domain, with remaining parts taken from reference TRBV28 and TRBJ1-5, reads DVKVTQSSRYLVKRTGEKVFLECVQDMDHENMFWYRQDPGLGLRLIYFSYDVKMKEKGDIPEGYSVSREKKERFSLILESASTNQTSMYLCASVWGTGGSNQPQHFGDGTRLSIL.

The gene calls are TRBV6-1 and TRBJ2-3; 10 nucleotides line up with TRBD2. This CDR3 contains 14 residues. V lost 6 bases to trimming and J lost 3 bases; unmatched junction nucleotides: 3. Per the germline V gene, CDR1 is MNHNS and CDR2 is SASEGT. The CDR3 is CASRSSGRTDTQYF. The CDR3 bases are TGTGCCAGCAGATCTAGCGGGAGAACAGATACGCAGTATTTT.

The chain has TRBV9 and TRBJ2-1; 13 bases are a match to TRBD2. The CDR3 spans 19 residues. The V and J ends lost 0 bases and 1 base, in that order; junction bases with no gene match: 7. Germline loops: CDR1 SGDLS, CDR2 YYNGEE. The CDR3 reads CASSVATWGLAGSYNEQFF. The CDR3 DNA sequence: TGTGCCAGCAGCGTAGCTACCTGGGGACTAGCGGGATCCTACAATGAGCAGTTCTTC.

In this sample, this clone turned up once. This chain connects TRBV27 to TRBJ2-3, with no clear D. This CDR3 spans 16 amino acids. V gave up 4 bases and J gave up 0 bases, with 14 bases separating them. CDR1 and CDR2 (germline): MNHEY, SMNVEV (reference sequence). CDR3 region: CASSSPSPVSTDTQYF. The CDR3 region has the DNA TGTGCCAGCAGTTCCCCTAGTCCCGTTAGCACAGATACGCAGTATTTT.

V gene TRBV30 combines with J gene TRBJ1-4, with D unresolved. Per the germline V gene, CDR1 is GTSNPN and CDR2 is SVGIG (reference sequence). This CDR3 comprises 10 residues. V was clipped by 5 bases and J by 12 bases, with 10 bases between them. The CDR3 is CAWGRRELFF. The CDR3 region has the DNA TGTGCCTGGGGAAGGAGGGAACTGTTTTTT.

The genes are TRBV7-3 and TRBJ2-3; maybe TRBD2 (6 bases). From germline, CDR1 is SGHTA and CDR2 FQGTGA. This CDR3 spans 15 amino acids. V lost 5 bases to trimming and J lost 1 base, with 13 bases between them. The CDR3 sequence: CASSPGVAGTDTQYF. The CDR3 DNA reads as TGTGCCAGCAGCCCCGGAGTAGCGGGCACAGATACGCAGTATTTT.

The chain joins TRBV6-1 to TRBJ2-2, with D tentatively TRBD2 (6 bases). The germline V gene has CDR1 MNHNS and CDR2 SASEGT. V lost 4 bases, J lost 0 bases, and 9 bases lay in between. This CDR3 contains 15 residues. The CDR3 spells CASSGGRTNTGELFF. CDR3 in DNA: TGTGCCAGCAGTGGGGGGAGGACGAACACCGGGGAGCTGTTTTTT.

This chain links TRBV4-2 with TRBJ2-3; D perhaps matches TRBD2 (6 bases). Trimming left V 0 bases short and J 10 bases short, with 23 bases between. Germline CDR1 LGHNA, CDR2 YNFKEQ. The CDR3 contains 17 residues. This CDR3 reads CASSQDGRDPGALPQYF. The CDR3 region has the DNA TGTGCCAGCAGCCAAGATGGGCGGGACCCCGGAGCCCTACCGCAGTATTTT.

Here the CDR3 DNA reads TGTGCCAGCGGGAGGGGAGCTGGCACAGATACGCAGTATTTT. This codes for CASGRGAGTDTQYF. The V and J genes are TRBV6-1 and TRBJ2-3; TRBD2 matches at 7 bases. Germline V CDR1 and CDR2: MNHNS, SASEGT. J lost 1 base, V lost 8 bases, and 6 bases had no gene match. CDR3 length: 14 residues.

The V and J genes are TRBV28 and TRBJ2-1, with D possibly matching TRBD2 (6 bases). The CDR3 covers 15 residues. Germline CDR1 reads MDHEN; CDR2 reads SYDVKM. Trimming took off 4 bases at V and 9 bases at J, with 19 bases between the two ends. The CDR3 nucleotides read TGTGCCAGCAGTTATGGAGGGAAATCCCCAGGTGAGCAGTTCTTC. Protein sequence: CASSYGGKSPGEQFF.

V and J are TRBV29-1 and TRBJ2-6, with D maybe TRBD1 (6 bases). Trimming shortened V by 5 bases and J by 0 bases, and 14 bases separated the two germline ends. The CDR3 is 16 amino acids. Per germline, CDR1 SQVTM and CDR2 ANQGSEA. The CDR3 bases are TGCAGCGTTAGCCGGGACATCGACTCTGGGGCCAACGTCCTGACTTTC. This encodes CSVSRDIDSGANVLTF. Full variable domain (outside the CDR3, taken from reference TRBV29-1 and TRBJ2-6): SAVISQKPSRDICQRGTSLTIQCQVDSQVTMMFWYRQQPGQSLTLIATANQGSEATYESGFVIDKFPISRPNLTFSTLTVSNMSPEDSSIYLCSVSRDIDSGANVLTFGAGSRLTVL.

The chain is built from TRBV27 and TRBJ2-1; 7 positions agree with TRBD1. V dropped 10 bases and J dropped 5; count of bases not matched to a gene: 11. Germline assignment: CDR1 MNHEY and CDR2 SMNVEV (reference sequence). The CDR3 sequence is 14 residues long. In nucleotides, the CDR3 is TGTGCCACCCAGTGGGACAGTAGGAACAATGAGCAGTTCTTC. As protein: CATQWDSRNNEQFF.

The CDR3 nucleotides are TGTGCCAGCAGATCCCAGGGGTTCTCCTACGAGCAGTACTTC. Translating gives CASRSQGFSYEQYF. The chain couples TRBV6-6 to TRBJ2-7, with a tentative D call TRBD1 (6 bases). V was shortened by 6 bases and J by 0 bases, with 12 bases between the two germline ends. The CDR3 is 14 residues long. CDR1 and CDR2 (germline): MNHNY, SVGAGI (reference sequence).

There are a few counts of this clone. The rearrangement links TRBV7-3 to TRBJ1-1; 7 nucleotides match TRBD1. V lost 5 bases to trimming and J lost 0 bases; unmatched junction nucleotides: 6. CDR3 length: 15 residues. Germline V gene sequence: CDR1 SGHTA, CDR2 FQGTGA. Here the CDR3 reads CASSRQGFMNTEAFF. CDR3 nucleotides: TGTGCCAGCAGCCGACAGGGTTTCATGAACACTGAAGCTTTCTTT.